This is a list of T cell receptor beta chains from one sample in a study of T cells expressing NK-cell markers. TCRdb reprocessed the 5' RACE reads, keeping one entry per CDR3 protein, no DNA. This sample's table has more than 90,000 distinct CDR3 sequences. The source material was blood T cells: a sorted CD56 or NKG2C T cell subset, CD4+ or CD8+ T cells, or bulk PBMC T cells (not recorded which). The receptors here all came from a woman aged 18 to 75 in good health. The CDR3 runs from the conserved cysteine through the conserved F or W.

V gene	J gene	CDR3 protein
TRBV12-3/TRBV12-4	TRBJ2-1	CASSLGLAGNSYNEQFF
TRBV20-1	TRBJ2-7	CSARVVNEQYF
TRBV7-9	TRBJ1-1	CASSLVTLNTEAFF
TRBV11-2	TRBJ2-1	CASTSTVDVEQFF
TRBV11-2	TRBJ2-1	CASSLAGGARGNEQFF
TRBV4-2	TRBJ2-7	CASSQDRDSGEFYEQYF
TRBV27	TRBJ2-2	CASSLLGQYTGELFF
TRBV4-3	TRBJ2-2	CASSYAGTGELFF
TRBV29-1	TRBJ1-5	CSVLEWADMGQPQHF
TRBV20-1	TRBJ2-1	CSARDIGHEQFF
TRBV20-1	TRBJ2-7	CSASPWEGSSYEQYF
TRBV10-3	TRBJ2-3	CAIKSGQNTDTQYF
TRBV12-3/TRBV12-4	TRBJ2-2	CASSFLADTGELFF
TRBV12-3/TRBV12-4	TRBJ2-2	CASSYRGDTGELFF
TRBV15	TRBJ2-1	CATSRDELSEQFF
TRBV29-1	TRBJ2-7	CSAEGGESYEQYF
TRBV28	TRBJ2-5	CASLKEAGVSETQYF
TRBV7-9	TRBJ2-4	CASSPQGQAKNIQYF
TRBV7-3	TRBJ2-1	CASSLNRLTGGSYNEQFF
TRBV27	TRBJ1-5	CASSARGRDSNQPQHF
TRBV15	TRBJ1-5	CAIGSSDRSNQPQHF
TRBV5-1	TRBJ2-1	CASRLAGVPGNEQFF
TRBV20-1	TRBJ2-1	CSARDVSSYNEQFF
TRBV29-1	TRBJ2-3	CSVVWGQGTDTQYF
TRBV29-1	TRBJ2-1	CSVEGRNRSSYNEQFF
TRBV12-5	TRBJ2-2	CASEGSLVPNTGELFF
TRBV5-6	TRBJ2-7	CASSFGSAGNFVYEQYF